Presented here are 29 T cell receptor beta chains from one specimen sequenced in a study of blood T cell repertoires in COVID-19. TCRdb's copy holds only in-frame clones and misses some; the assay was immunoSEQ multiplex PCR. Of approximately 110,000 clones listed, 80% to 90% are singletons. Specimen: peripheral blood. The origin of the receptors is a woman between 70 and 85 years old with acute or convalescent COVID-19.

The chain carries TRBV5-4 and TRBJ2-3; 11 bases line up with TRBD2. Looked up from germline, CDR1 is SGHNT and CDR2 is YYREEE (reference sequence). The CDR3 runs to 14 residues. V lost 3 bases and J lost 12; bases outside the gene matches: 9. The DNA of the CDR3 is TGTGCCAGCAGCTCGCCGACTAGCGGGGAAAAACAGTATTTT. Encoded protein: CASSSPTSGEKQYF. Together with reference TRBV5-4 and TRBJ2-3, the CDR3 gives the full variable domain: ETGVTQSPTHLIKTRGQQVTLRCSSQSGHNTVSWYQQALGQGPQFIFQYYREEENGRGNFPPRFSGLQFPNYSSELNVNALELDDSALYLCASSSPTSGEKQYFGPGTRLTVL.

The rearrangement joins TRBV5-1 to TRBJ1-2; TRBD1 matches at 9 bases. This CDR3 is 16 amino acids long. With V trimmed by 4 bases and J by 6 bases, 13 bases remained unmatched. The germline CDR1 and CDR2 sequences are SGHRS and YFSETQ. This CDR3 reads CASSPTGTGQYDGYTF. DNA for the CDR3: TGCGCCAGCAGCCCTACTGGGACAGGGCAATATGATGGCTACACCTTC.

This chain connects TRBV28 to TRBJ2-3, with 12 bases aligning to TRBD2. Trimming removed 3 bases from V and 4 bases from J; junction bases left unmatched: 5. Per germline, CDR1 MDHEN and CDR2 SYDVKM. The CDR3 covers 16 residues. The CDR3 bases are TGTGCCAGCAGTTTCTTGACTAGCGGGAGCTCAGATACGCAGTATTTT. Residues: CASSFLTSGSSDTQYF. Based on the CDR3 plus reference TRBV28 and TRBJ2-3, the full variable domain is DVKVTQSSRYLVKRTGEKVFLECVQDMDHENMFWYRQDPGLGLRLIYFSYDVKMKEKGDIPEGYSVSREKKERFSLILESASTNQTSMYLCASSFLTSGSSDTQYFGPGTRLTVL.

The chain uses TRBV5-4 and TRBJ2-5, with a weak D call TRBD2 (6 bases). Per germline, CDR1 SGHNT and CDR2 YYREEE (reference sequence). The ends were cut back, 3 bases at V and 5 bases at J, with 14 bases in the middle. The CDR3 totals 14 residues. The CDR3 DNA follows: TGTGCCAGCAGCTCGGACGGACTAAAGGAGACCCAGTACTTC. Protein sequence: CASSSDGLKETQYF.

This chain joins TRBV5-1 and TRBJ1-5; 12 nucleotides agree with TRBD1. V trimming: 3 bases; J trimming: 6 bases; junction bases outside the gene matches: 4. The CDR3 runs to 15 residues. Germline V lookup: CDR1 SGHRS, CDR2 YFSETQ. The CDR3 DNA is TGCGCCAGCAGCTCCGGGACAGGGGGCGGTCAGCCCCAGCATTTT. This gives the protein CASSSGTGGGQPQHF.

V is TRBV7-2 and J is TRBJ1-1; D is uncertain. The germline V gene has CDR1 SGHTA and CDR2 FQGNSA. This CDR3 region has 12 residues. Trimming took off 4 bases at V and 8 bases at J, with 11 bases between the two ends. CDR3 nucleotide sequence: TGTGCCAGCAGCTCCCGACCTAGGGAAGCTTTCTTT. Translated: CASSSRPREAFF.

This clone has only one observation. The rearrangement links TRBV28 to TRBJ2-2; tentative D call: TRBD1 (6 bases). Trimming took off 1 base at V and 1 base at J, with 10 bases between the two ends. In germline, CDR1 is MDHEN, CDR2 SYDVKM. This CDR3 has 16 amino acids. The CDR3 sequence: CASSLSEGGNTGELFF. Here the CDR3 DNA reads TGTGCCAGCAGTTTATCCGAAGGGGGGAACACCGGGGAGCTGTTTTTT.

This chain uses TRBV19 with TRBJ1-5; D is uncertain. The V gene lost 5 bases and the J gene lost 4 bases, with 21 bases spanning the gap. The CDR3 loop spans 17 amino acids. Germline V gene lookup returns CDR1 LNHDA and CDR2 SQIVND (reference sequence). The CDR3 spells CASSAPPRADSNQPQHF. In DNA form, the CDR3 reads TGTGCCAGTAGTGCCCCGCCGAGGGCAGACTCTAATCAGCCCCAGCATTTT.

This clone was detected only a few times. The rearrangement uses TRBV6-4 and TRBJ2-1, with 9 bases that match TRBD2. The CDR3 is made up of 19 amino acids. The V gene end was trimmed by 2 bases and the J gene end by 7 bases; junction bases not matched to a gene: 18. Germline CDR1 reads MRHNA; CDR2 reads SNTAGT. The chain's CDR3 is CASSDRAMAAGGFMNEQFF. CDR3 sequence (DNA): TGTGCCAGCAGTGACCGGGCTATGGCGGCGGGAGGGTTTATGAATGAGCAGTTCTTC.

The chain uses TRBV4-1 and TRBJ1-2, with TRBD1 matching 10 bases. CDR3 length equals 14 residues. Unmatched junction bases numbered 4, after V lost 6 bases and J lost 3 bases. The germline V gene has CDR1 MGHRA and CDR2 YSYEKL. The CDR3 here is CASSPGTGDYGYTF. Here the CDR3 DNA reads TGCGCCAGCAGTCCCGGGACAGGGGACTATGGCTACACCTTC.

V is TRBV7-2 and J is TRBJ1-5; 8 nucleotides align to TRBD1. From germline, CDR1 is SGHTA and CDR2 FQGNSA. The CDR3 totals 15 residues. With 1 base clipped from V and 4 bases from J, the junction kept 3 bases outside the gene matches. The CDR3 region is CASSLDRGKNQPQHF. The CDR3 coding sequence is TGTGCCAGCAGCTTAGACAGGGGGAAAAATCAGCCCCAGCATTTT.

The chain is built from TRBV6-5 and TRBJ1-3; 10 bases match TRBD1. Germline values: CDR1 MNHEY, CDR2 SVGAGI. The CDR3 length is 14 residues. Germline trimming cut 7 bases from V and 8 bases from J; bases unmatched to any gene: 8. Here the CDR3 DNA reads TGTGCCAGCAAACCGGGACAGGGGTCGGACACCATATATTTT. It encodes CASKPGQGSDTIYF.

J is TRBJ2-7 and V is TRBV6-6, with 11 bases fitting TRBD2. J lost 9 bases, V lost 4 bases, and 8 bases had no gene match. Germline V gene sequence: CDR1 MNHNY, CDR2 SVGAGI (reference sequence). This CDR3 has 14 amino acids. CDR3 sequence: CASSLLAGAPGQYF. In nucleotides, the CDR3 is TGTGCCAGCAGTTTACTAGCGGGGGCTCCGGGGCAGTACTTC.

The rearrangement links TRBV5-4 to TRBJ1-1; D remains unclear. The V gene's germline CDR1 is SGHNT and CDR2 YYREEE (reference sequence). CDR3 length equals 13 residues. V shed 0 bases and J shed 8 bases, with 11 bases lying between them. This chain's CDR3 is CASSLAPDFEAFF. The CDR3 region has the DNA TGTGCCAGCAGCTTGGCCCCGGACTTCGAAGCTTTCTTT.

The chain joins TRBV6-2 or TRBV6-3 to TRBJ1-1, with TRBD1 matching 8 bases. V lost 2 bases to trimming and J lost 4 bases; unmatched junction nucleotides: 15. CDR1 and CDR2 from the germline V gene are MNHEY and SVGEGT. The CDR3 runs to 18 residues. The CDR3 protein is CASSYPSDRGGVVTEAFF. CDR3 DNA: TGTGCCAGCAGTTACCCTTCCGACAGGGGCGGAGTAGTCACTGAAGCTTTCTTT.

The rearrangement links TRBV7-2 to TRBJ2-3; 9 bases are a match to TRBD2. CDR1 and CDR2 (germline): SGHTA, FQGNSA. V shed 5 bases and J 2 bases; nucleotides not matched to a gene: 8. This CDR3 has 16 amino acids. CDR3 residues: CASSTRRGGYTDTQYF. In DNA form, the CDR3 reads TGTGCCAGCAGCACGAGGCGGGGGGGTTACACAGATACGCAGTATTTT.

The V and J genes are TRBV6-6 and TRBJ2-7, with 8 positions matching TRBD2. The V and J ends lost 2 bases and 5 bases, in that order; junction bases with no gene match: 11. This CDR3 region has 16 residues. The germline V gene encodes CDR1 MNHNY and CDR2 SVGAGI (reference sequence). The CDR3 spells CASSYSGGSGSHEQYF. The CDR3 bases are TGTGCCAGCAGTTACAGCGGCGGAAGCGGGAGCCACGAGCAGTACTTC.

V is TRBV7-9 and J is TRBJ1-1; 7 bases agree with TRBD1. This CDR3 has 15 residues. CDR1 and CDR2 from the germline V gene are SEHNR and FQNEAQ (reference sequence). With V trimmed by 5 bases and J by 5 bases, 11 bases remained unmatched. In nucleotides, the CDR3 is TGTGCCAGCAGCGACACCCGACAGGGCTGGACTGAAGCTTTCTTT. Residues: CASSDTRQGWTEAFF.

The genes are TRBV5-4 and TRBJ2-7; D is perhaps TRBD2 (6 bases). The V gene's germline CDR1 is SGHNT and CDR2 YYREEE (reference sequence). Trimming pared 4 bases from V and 2 bases from J, leaving 13 bases between. The CDR3 has 14 residues. The CDR3 DNA follows: TGTGCCAGCAGCCCGGGACTGCGAACCTACGAGCAGTACTTC. It specifies CASSPGLRTYEQYF.

The rearrangement joins TRBV19 to TRBJ2-3, with TRBD2 matching 10 bases. Trimming took 5 bases from V and 7 from J; bases not matched to a gene: 6. The CDR3 is 14 residues long. CDR1 LNHDA and CDR2 SQIVND come from the germline V gene (reference sequence). As DNA, the CDR3 is TGTGCCAGTAGTGGAGCGGGGGGGCCTCATACGCAGTATTTT. Its protein is CASSGAGGPHTQYF.

V and J are TRBV28 and TRBJ1-5, with TRBD1 matching 7 bases. CDR1 is MDHEN and CDR2 is SYDVKM in the germline V gene. The CDR3 length is 12 residues. The trim removed 7 bases at V and 6 bases at J, leaving 3 bases unmatched. The CDR3 loop reads CASTTGVQPQHF. The CDR3 nucleotides read TGTGCCAGCACAACAGGGGTTCAGCCCCAGCATTTT.

This clone has only a few counts. The V and J genes are TRBV9 and TRBJ1-2; TRBD1 might be the D (5 bases). The CDR3 has 15 amino acids. Trimming left V 3 bases short and J 0 bases short, with 12 bases between. Germline V gene data show CDR1 as SGDLS and CDR2 as YYNGEE. CDR3 DNA: TGTGCCAGCAGCGAGGACCTAGGGGCTAACTATGGCTACACCTTC. Translating gives CASSEDLGANYGYTF.

The V gene is TRBV3-1 (or the pseudogene TRBV3-2), the J gene TRBJ1-1; TRBD1 is a possible D gene (6 bases). The ends were cut back, 1 base at V and 8 bases at J, with 11 bases in the middle. CDR1 LGHDT and CDR2 YNNKEL come from the germline V gene (reference sequence). The CDR3 has 13 amino acids. In nucleotides, the CDR3 is TGTGCCAGCAGCCAAGTAATCGACAGGGAAGCTTTCTTT. The encoded protein is CASSQVIDREAFF.

The chain employs TRBV7-3 and TRBJ2-5; D may be TRBD2 (5 bases). With 5 bases removed from V and 5 bases from J, the gap between germline ends came to 15 bases. The CDR3 length is 14 residues. In germline, CDR1 is SGHTA, CDR2 FQGTGA. CDR3 sequence: CASSAEARRETQYF. The CDR3 coding sequence is TGTGCCAGCAGCGCAGAGGCGAGGAGGGAGACCCAGTACTTC. Using reference TRBV7-3 and TRBJ2-5 for the parts outside the CDR3, the full variable domain is GAGVSQTPSNKVTEKGKYVELRCDPISGHTALYWYRQSLGQGPEFLIYFQGTGAADDSGLPNDRFFAVRPEGSVSTLKIQRTERGDSAVYLCASSAEARRETQYFGPGTRLLVL.

This clone was found a few times. This rearrangement joins TRBV6-2 or TRBV6-3 to TRBJ2-3, with 11 positions matching TRBD2. This CDR3 is 17 amino acids long. Germline-derived CDR1 and CDR2 are MNHEY and SVGEGT. Germline trimming cut 4 bases from V and 5 bases from J; bases unmatched to any gene: 11. CDR3 nucleotides: TGTGCCAGCAGTTCCACCCGTAGCGGGGGGGCCCGAGATACGCAGTATTTT. Protein: CASSSTRSGGARDTQYF.

The rearrangement uses TRBV5-1 and TRBJ2-5, with 8 bases identical to TRBD2. The CDR3 runs to 14 residues. Looked up from germline, CDR1 is SGHRS and CDR2 is YFSETQ. After removal of 0 bases from V and 4 bases from J, the junction contained 2 bases not matched to a gene. DNA for the CDR3: TGCGCCAGCAGCTTGGTTAGCGGGGTAGAGACCCAGTACTTC. This codes for CASSLVSGVETQYF.

The J gene is TRBJ2-1, the V gene TRBV13; tentatively, D is TRBD2 (6 bases). The CDR3 covers 16 residues. Germline CDR1 is PRHDT and CDR2 is FYEKMQ (reference sequence). Trimming removed 1 base from V and 0 bases from J, with 10 bases in between. The CDR3 DNA sequence: TGTGCCAGCAGCTTAGATCGGGGGAGCTCCTACAATGAGCAGTTCTTC. Protein product: CASSLDRGSSYNEQFF.

CDR3 amino acids: CASSRIQGPYGYTF. The CDR3 nucleotides read TGTGCCAGCAGCAGGATACAGGGGCCCTATGGCTACACCTTC. The chain recombines TRBV5-6 with TRBJ1-2; TRBD1 matches at 7 bases. J lost 4 bases, V lost 4 bases, and 7 bases had no gene match. The CDR3 is 14 amino acids. In germline, CDR1 is SGHDT, CDR2 YYEEEE.

The chain carries TRBV27 and TRBJ1-4; D not certain. Germline V lookup: CDR1 MNHEY, CDR2 SMNVEV (reference sequence). The V end was cut by 6 bases, the J end by 3 bases, with 11 bases between. The CDR3 loop spans 14 amino acids. In DNA form, the CDR3 reads TGTGCCAGCAGGAAACCTGGAGCTAATGAAAAACTGTTTTTT. Its protein product is CASRKPGANEKLFF.